Listed below are T cell receptor beta chains from one sample, sequenced in a study of shared clonotypes between healthy human individuals. TCRdb's copy holds only in-frame clones and misses some; the assay was immunoSEQ multiplex PCR. The sample yields 1.6 million or so clones, approximately 96% seen once. The sample taken for sequencing was naive CD4+ T cells sorted from blood. The receptors here all came from a young man in good health. Both conserved end residues are part of each CDR3.

v_call,cdr3_length,cdr3_aa
TRBV7-9,15,CASSPRGSGENEQFF
TRBV28,14,CASSDRQQIYEQYF
TRBV5-4,16,CASSLVVAGGVETQYF
TRBV28,16,CASSVGSGNLKKTQYF
TRBV9,13,CASSPSSTDTQYF
TRBV5-1,15,CASANLGTGGYGYTF
TRBV5-1,15,CASSLGHGAEETQYF
TRBV18,15,CASSPRTTNTGELFF
TRBV10-3,14,CAISESTGGGEQYF
TRBV5-5,15,CASSLGVAVHYEQYF
TRBV29-1,12,CSAGSGGNTIYF
TRBV6-1,13,CASRRTGEDGYTF
TRBV7-6,14,CASSGTGLRYEQYF
TRBV7-8,14,CASSLVRGQETQYF
TRBV6-5,15,CASSPSPTANYGYTF
TRBV2,15,CASSPERGFTGELFF
TRBV28,13,CASRGGSNQPQHF
TRBV6-5,14,CASSYSASGETQYF
TRBV28,16,CASSDRGQRNTGELFF
TRBV6-1,13,CAVLGQPNTEAFF
TRBV10-3,14,CAIRHTGVGQPQHF
TRBV12-5,15,CASGFVGLDQETQYF
TRBV27,15,CASSLLIGLQETQYF
TRBV28,14,CASNRNRRGTEAFF
TRBV4-1,19,CASSQDLWSGGLKGNTIYF